This T cell receptor beta chain was profiled in a study of brain T cells in children with intractable seizures. The CDR3 extends over 15 amino acids. The J segment lost 6 bases and the V segment lost 5 bases, leaving 12 bases of the junction unmatched. Germline V gives CDR1 SEHNR, CDR2 FQNEAQ (reference sequence). Libraries were prepared by immunoSEQ multiplex PCR; TCRdb keeps only in-frame clonotypes and omits some of them. The sample contains 300,000 to 400,000 clones, approximately 93% of which appear only once. A word on this clone: The antigen is unknown.

Stated time point: blood from clinic visit 5 months post-surgery; TSC patient then seizure free. Overall study results and limits: Only CDR3 sequence similarity suggested viral specificity, without known HCMV serostatus.

V usage is TRBV7-9 and J usage is TRBJ1-2, with 7 bases lining up with TRBD1. This TCR was recovered from a boy under two years old with tuberous sclerosis and intractable seizures. The material was peripheral blood, obtained approximately 5 months after surgery. The CDR3 sequence is CASSHSGGPGDGYTF. The CDR3 nucleotides are TGTGCCAGCAGCCATTCAGGGGGACCGGGCGATGGCTACACCTTC. The full variable domain, with the rest looked up from reference TRBV7-9 and TRBJ1-2, is DTGVSQNPRHKITKRGQNVTFRCDPISEHNRLYWYRQTLGQGPEFLTYFQNEAQLEKSRLLSDRFSAERPKGSFSTLEIQRTEQGDSAMYLCASSHSGGPGDGYTFGSGTRLTVV.